Each of the 18 T cell receptor beta chains below was sequenced from the same sample in a study of T-cell reconstitution after alpha-beta-depleted transplantation in children. The TCRbeta library incorporated unique molecular identifiers. TCRdb used MiXCR to reprocess the PCR reads, holding one entry per CDR3 protein. The sample includes roughly 240,000 distinct CDR3 sequences, roughly 8% of them seen just once. Sequenced material: PBMCs, mostly from graft donor cells, taken 180 days after TCRalphabeta/CD19-depleted stem cell transplant. Receptor source: a male patient younger than 18 who had a stem cell transplant for acute lymphoblastic leukemia, so the T cells may come from the graft donor.

This clonotype has ten or more counts. The chain combines TRBV20-1 with TRBJ2-1, with 8 bases identical to TRBD2. Germline V gene lookup returns CDR1 DFQATT and CDR2 SNEGSKA (reference sequence). The CDR3 is made up of 15 amino acids. V trimming: 3 bases; J trimming: 7 bases; junction bases outside the gene matches: 11. The CDR3: CSARGGREAMNEQFF. The CDR3 DNA is TGCAGTGCTAGGGGAGGGCGGGAGGCCATGAATGAGCAGTTCTTC.

This clonotype was observed many times. V usage is TRBV11-2 and J usage is TRBJ1-5; D gene unclear. V was clipped by 3 bases and J by 7 bases, with 10 bases between them. CDR1 is SGHAT and CDR2 is FQNNGV in the germline V gene. The CDR3 loop spans 13 amino acids. The CDR3, as DNA: TGTGCCAGCAGCTTGGTGTTCGGGCAGCCCCAGCATTTT. This sequence encodes CASSLVFGQPQHF.

There are many counts of this clonotype. This chain uses TRBV7-6 with TRBJ1-6; D is perhaps TRBD1 (5 bases). The CDR3 is 16 amino acids. V was shortened by 5 bases and J by 0 bases, with 11 bases between the two germline ends. The germline CDR1 and CDR2 sequences are SGHVS and FNYEAQ. The CDR3 DNA sequence: TGTGCCAGCAGCAGCCTAGGGGCCTCCTATAATTCACCCCTCCACTTT. This encodes CASSSLGASYNSPLHF. Full variable domain (outside the CDR3, taken from reference TRBV7-6 and TRBJ1-6): GAGVSQSPRYKVTKRGQDVALRCDPISGHVSLYWYRQALGQGPEFLTYFNYEAQQDKSGLPNDRFSAERPEGSISTLTIQRTEQRDSAMYRCASSSLGASYNSPLHFGNGTRLTVT.

Only one count was recorded for this clonotype. A much larger clonotype is one base distant, so this may be a read error. This sequence joins TRBV3-1 and TRBJ2-4; 7 bases are a match to TRBD1. Looked up from germline, CDR1 is LGHDT and CDR2 is YNNKEL (reference sequence). The CDR3 spans 16 residues. Trimming took 4 bases from V and 1 from J; bases not matched to a gene: 7. Here the CDR3 DNA reads TGTGCCAGCAGCCCTTCGGGACAGAGTGCCAAAAACATTCAGTACTTC. This encodes CASSPSGQSAKNIQYF. The whole variable domain, filled in from reference TRBV3-1 and TRBJ2-4, reads DTAVSQTPKYLVTQMGNDKSIKCEQNLGHDTMYWYKQDSKKFLKIMFSYNNKELIINETVPNRFSPKSPDKAHLNLHINSLELGDSAVYFCASSPSGQSAKNIQYFGAGTRLSVL.

This clonotype was observed many times. This chain links TRBV20-1 with TRBJ1-1; D is undetermined. The CDR3 has 11 residues. Germline V gene sequence: CDR1 DFQATT, CDR2 SNEGSKA (reference sequence). Trimming shortened V by 5 bases and J by 5 bases, and 9 bases separated the two germline ends. DNA of the CDR3: TGCAGTGCTTCCATTGGGACTGAAGCTTTCTTT. Translating gives CSASIGTEAFF.

This clonotype has a count of ten or more. The chain uses TRBV12-5 and TRBJ2-1; 12 bases line up with TRBD2. Germline trimming cut 3 bases from V and 7 bases from J; bases unmatched to any gene: 4. This CDR3 comprises 15 residues. Germline V lookup: CDR1 LGHNT, CDR2 FRNRAP. The CDR3 protein is CASGLLAGGLNEQFF. The CDR3 bases are TGTGCTAGTGGTTTACTAGCGGGGGGTCTGAATGAGCAGTTCTTC.

This clonotype has ten or more counts. The chain couples TRBV2 to TRBJ2-5; either TRBD1 or TRBD2 may supply D (5 bases each). Germline-derived CDR1 and CDR2 are SNHLY and FYNNEI. The V gene lost 7 bases and the J gene lost 2 bases, with 17 bases spanning the gap. The CDR3 is made up of 15 amino acids. The CDR3 protein is CASIPTEGSQETQYF. The CDR3 nucleotides are TGTGCCAGCATACCGACAGAGGGGTCGCAAGAGACCCAGTACTTC.

On this clonotype itself: Possible read error: a much larger clone is one base away. The genes are TRBV28 and TRBJ1-6, with 10 nucleotides matching TRBD1. The CDR3 consists of 15 residues. V shed 6 bases and J 8 bases; nucleotides not matched to a gene: 7. CDR1 and CDR2 from the germline V gene are MDHEN and SYDVKM. The CDR3 spells CASRLTGGSDSPLHF. CDR3 nucleotides: TGTGCCAGCAGGTTGACAGGGGGCAGCGATTCACCCCTCCACTTT.

This clonotype was seen repeatedly, ten times or more. The chain links TRBV20-1 to TRBJ2-5; TRBD1 aligns across 10 bases. The CDR3 loop spans 15 amino acids. Germline V gives CDR1 DFQATT, CDR2 SNEGSKA (reference sequence). Germline trimming cut 1 base from V and 4 bases from J; bases unmatched to any gene: 6. The CDR3 loop reads CSARVRTGGRETQYF. In DNA form, the CDR3 reads TGCAGTGCTAGAGTGCGGACAGGGGGACGAGAGACCCAGTACTTC.

At least ten counts were recorded for this clonotype. V gene TRBV5-1 combines with J gene TRBJ1-2; D remains unclear. Per germline, CDR1 SGHRS and CDR2 YFSETQ. The germline V and J ends were trimmed by 0 bases and 7 bases, with 7 bases remaining between them. The CDR3 contains 12 residues. CDR3 residues: CASSLDGSGYTF. CDR3 sequence (DNA): TGCGCCAGCAGCTTGGATGGGAGTGGCTACACCTTC. The variable domain in full, completed from reference TRBV5-1 and TRBJ1-2, reads KAGVTQTPRYLIKTRGQQVTLSCSPISGHRSVSWYQQTPGQGLQFLFEYFSETQRNKGNFPGRFSGRQFSNSRSEMNVSTLELGDSALYLCASSLDGSGYTFGSGTRLTVV.

This clonotype was seen many times. The chain has TRBV12-3 or TRBV12-4 and TRBJ2-7; 9 nucleotides agree with TRBD1. Unmatched junction bases numbered 8, after V lost 5 bases and J lost 0 bases. The length of the CDR3 is 16 residues. The CDR3 region has the DNA TGTGCCAGCAGTCCGTCCCGGGACAGGGTCTCCTACGAGCAGTACTTC. Protein product: CASSPSRDRVSYEQYF.

This clonotype was found many times. The rearrangement links TRBV6-5 to TRBJ2-5; D is ambiguous. The CDR3 totals 12 residues. Germline CDR1 reads MNHEY; CDR2 reads SVGAGI. V was shortened by 5 bases and J by 4 bases, with 8 bases between the two germline ends. DNA for the CDR3: TGTGCCAGCAGTAGACACGGAGAGACCCAGTACTTC. Amino acids: CASSRHGETQYF.

This clonotype was seen many times. The chain links TRBV4-1 to TRBJ2-5; possibly TRBD1 or TRBD2 for D (5 bases each). This CDR3 comprises 16 residues. V shed 0 bases and J shed 2 bases, with 13 bases lying between them. Per the germline V gene, CDR1 is MGHRA and CDR2 is YSYEKL. In DNA, the CDR3 is TGCGCCAGCAGCCAAGAGGGGTGGGGGAGTCAAGAGACCCAGTACTTC. It specifies CASSQEGWGSQETQYF.

This clonotype appeared many times. The chain links TRBV20-1 to TRBJ1-1, with 7 bases identical to TRBD1. The CDR3 consists of 15 residues. Germline V gives CDR1 DFQATT, CDR2 SNEGSKA (reference sequence). Trimming took 0 bases from V and 1 from J; bases not matched to a gene: 5. CDR3 bases: TGCAGTGCTAGAGACCAACGGACAGGGAACACTGAAGCTTTCTTT. Its translation is CSARDQRTGNTEAFF.

As for this clonotype: This sequence may be a read error, since a much larger clone differs from it by one base. The chain has TRBV5-8 and TRBJ2-7, with TRBD1 as a possible D gene (6 bases). This CDR3 spans 15 amino acids. Germline V CDR1 and CDR2: SGHTS, YDEGEE. For the CDR3, the DNA is TGTGCCAGCAGCTTGATCTTCAGGGGAACCTACGGGCAGTACTTC. Protein: CASSLIFRGTYGQYF.

As to this clonotype: A much larger clone sits a single nucleotide away, making a read error possible. In nucleotides, the CDR3 is TGTGCCAGTAGTGTATCTAGCGGGAGTTTTAAGTTGAATGAGCCGTTCTTC. Translated, it gives CASSVSSGSFKLNEPFF. The genes are TRBV19 and TRBJ2-1, with 10 bases lining up with TRBD2. The CDR3 runs 17 residues. The germline gives CDR1 LNHDA, CDR2 SQIVND (reference sequence).

This clonotype has ten or more counts. The V and J genes are TRBV7-8 and TRBJ2-7, with 9 positions matching TRBD1. The CDR3 length is 17 residues. The germline CDR1 and CDR2 sequences are SGHVS and FQNEAQ. The J segment lost 3 bases and the V segment lost 3 bases, leaving 12 bases of the junction unmatched. The CDR3 nucleotides read TGTGCCAGCAGCTTCAAACGAACGGGACAGGGTTTCTACGAGCAGTACTTC. Its protein product is CASSFKRTGQGFYEQYF.

This clonotype came up many times. The rearrangement uses TRBV15 and TRBJ2-2; no definite D call. The germline V and J ends were trimmed by 4 bases and 7 bases, with 10 bases remaining between them. The CDR3 loop spans 13 amino acids. Germline V lookup: CDR1 LNHNV, CDR2 YYDKDF (reference sequence). The CDR3 reads CATSMGIGGELFF. The CDR3 nucleotides read TGTGCCACCAGCATGGGGATAGGCGGGGAGCTGTTTTTT.